These 14 T cell receptor beta chains were sequenced from one sample in a study of OX40 agonist ivuxolimab in advanced cancers. The repertoire was sequenced with immunoSEQ multiplex PCR; TCRdb's copy has only in-frame clones and lacks some. The table includes approximately 7,000 clones, around 93% detected once. This sample comprised CD4+ or CD8+ T cells sorted from blood, obtained in a trial of the OX40 agonist ivuxolimab. The source is an adult with an advanced solid tumor such as melanoma, head and neck, liver or kidney cancer.

This chain uses TRBV20-1 with TRBJ2-7; D gene uncertain. The CDR3 is made up of 10 amino acids. Looked up from germline, CDR1 is DFQATT and CDR2 is SNEGSKA (reference sequence). V was trimmed by 2 bases and J by 5 bases, leaving 4 bases between them. CDR3 nucleotides: TGCAGTGCTAGACTGGACGAGCAGTACTTC. Its translation: CSARLDEQYF.

This sequence joins TRBV5-1 and TRBJ2-1, with 8 bases aligning to TRBD2. J was trimmed by 6 bases and V by 6 bases; bases with no gene match: 11. Germline assignment: CDR1 SGHRS and CDR2 YFSETQ. This CDR3 region has 15 residues. CDR3 in amino acids: CASTRGSGKGNEQFF. The CDR3 nucleotides are TGCGCCAGCACAAGGGGTAGCGGGAAGGGCAATGAGCAGTTCTTC. Drawing the rest from reference TRBV5-1 and TRBJ2-1, the complete variable domain is KAGVTQTPRYLIKTRGQQVTLSCSPISGHRSVSWYQQTPGQGLQFLFEYFSETQRNKGNFPGRFSGRQFSNSRSEMNVSTLELGDSALYLCASTRGSGKGNEQFFGPGTRLTVL.

The chain employs TRBV19 and TRBJ2-7; maybe TRBD1 (5 bases). Looked up from germline, CDR1 is LNHDA and CDR2 is SQIVND (reference sequence). The CDR3 runs 14 residues. Trimming pared 2 bases from V and 5 bases from J, leaving 13 bases between. The CDR3 region is CASSIKGQFHEQYF. CDR3 bases: TGTGCCAGTAGTATAAAGGGGCAATTCCACGAGCAGTACTTC.

J is TRBJ1-1 and V is TRBV6-5, with TRBD1 matching over 8 bases. The CDR3 is 15 amino acids. After removal of 2 bases from V and 2 bases from J, the junction contained 4 bases not matched to a gene. The germline gives CDR1 MNHEY, CDR2 SVGAGI. CDR3 sequence reads: CASSYGDRGNTEAFF. The DNA of the CDR3 is TGTGCCAGCAGTTACGGCGACAGGGGAAACACTGAAGCTTTCTTT.

The chain has TRBV7-9 and TRBJ1-5; D gene uncertain. There are 12 residues in the CDR3. Trimming shortened V by 1 base and J by 6 bases, and 4 bases separated the two germline ends. Per germline, CDR1 SEHNR and CDR2 FQNEAQ (reference sequence). DNA for the CDR3: TGTGCCAGCAGCTTAGGGCTTCAGCCCCAGCATTTT. It yields the protein CASSLGLQPQHF.

The rearrangement joins TRBV5-1 to TRBJ2-5; no clear D gene. The germline gives CDR1 SGHRS, CDR2 YFSETQ. The CDR3 is 11 residues long. V lost 2 bases to trimming and J lost 4 bases, with 3 bases between them. CDR3 nucleotides: TGCGCCAGCAGCTTCCTAGAGACCCAGTACTTC. Amino acids: CASSFLETQYF.

This chain connects TRBV28 to TRBJ2-4; 8 bases align to TRBD2. The CDR3 has 15 amino acids. Germline values: CDR1 MDHEN, CDR2 SYDVKM. V lost 5 bases and J lost 5; bases outside the gene matches: 8. CDR3 sequence (DNA): TGTGCCAGCAGTCCGGGGACTAGGCGACAAAACATTCAGTACTTC. It yields the protein CASSPGTRRQNIQYF.

The CDR3 spells CASSARTSSGELFF. In DNA form, the CDR3 reads TGCGCCAGCAGCGCCCGGACTAGCTCCGGGGAGCTGTTTTTT. The J gene is TRBJ2-2, the V gene TRBV5-1, with 8 bases identical to TRBD2. Germline V gene lookup returns CDR1 SGHRS and CDR2 YFSETQ. V shed 4 bases and J 6 bases; nucleotides not matched to a gene: 5. The CDR3 covers 14 residues.

This clone was detected once. This chain uses TRBV14 with TRBJ2-5; D could derive from TRBD1 or TRBD2 (5 bases each). Per germline, CDR1 SGHDN and CDR2 FVKESK. Trimming cost V 0 bases and J 5 bases, with 19 bases left between them. The CDR3 runs 17 residues. CDR3 protein: CASSQDNGPGALETQYF. The CDR3, as DNA: TGTGCCAGCAGCCAAGATAACGGGCCCGGGGCCTTGGAGACCCAGTACTTC.

Here the CDR3 DNA reads TGTGCCAGCAGTTGGGGCTCGGACCCCCGGTACTTC. It yields the protein CASSWGSDPRYF. The rearrangement links TRBV28 to TRBJ2-5; weak D call: TRBD1 (5 bases). This CDR3 region has 12 residues. Trimming took off 4 bases at V and 13 bases at J, with 16 bases between the two ends. Germline CDR1 MDHEN, CDR2 SYDVKM.

The chain links TRBV6-1 to TRBJ1-1, with no clear D. Germline CDR1 MNHNS, CDR2 SASEGT. CDR3 length: 14 residues. With 6 bases removed from V and 1 base from J, the gap between germline ends came to 12 bases. The chain's CDR3 is CASRATWANTEAFF. The CDR3 nucleotides are TGTGCCAGCAGGGCCACATGGGCGAACACTGAAGCTTTCTTT.

V usage is TRBV5-1 and J usage is TRBJ1-2; D call uncertain. From germline, CDR1 is SGHRS and CDR2 YFSETQ. V was cut by 0 bases and J by 1 base, with 16 bases left in between. This CDR3 has 17 amino acids. The CDR3 is CASSLGPTQTFNYGYTF. CDR3 nucleotides: TGCGCCAGCAGCTTGGGTCCCACTCAAACCTTTAACTATGGCTACACCTTC.

The CDR3 spells CAGKSGGRNTEAFF. The CDR3, as DNA: TGTGCCGGTAAGTCAGGGGGCCGGAACACTGAAGCTTTCTTT. The rearrangement uses TRBV28 and TRBJ1-1; 8 bases match TRBD1. From germline, CDR1 is MDHEN and CDR2 SYDVKM. V lost 11 bases, J lost 1 base, and 9 bases stayed unmatched. The CDR3 is 14 residues long.

The rearrangement links TRBV6-4 to TRBJ1-2, with D perhaps TRBD1 (5 bases). Germline V CDR1 and CDR2: MRHNA, SNTAGT. This CDR3 is built from 13 residues. Trimming took off 2 bases at V and 4 bases at J, with 8 bases between the two ends. DNA of the CDR3: TGTGCCAGCAGTGACAGGGGTGGCTATGGCTACACCTTC. This codes for CASSDRGGYGYTF.